These 2 T cell receptor beta chains originate from one sample sequenced in a study of beta chain features in type 1 diabetes. Expressed TCRB transcripts were sequenced, since all the RNA that had been isolated was reverse transcribed. Profiling relied on immunoSEQ multiplex PCR, and the TCRdb table lists in-frame clones only, not all of them. The sample shows 200,000 to 250,000 clones, around a quarter of them seen only once. The sample was central memory CD4+ T cells from blood. Every receptor here comes from a man aged 25 to 40 in good health.

The chain couples TRBV7-2 to TRBJ2-2, with 7 bases fitting TRBD1. CDR1 and CDR2 from the germline V gene are SGHTA and FQGNSA. This CDR3 has 15 amino acids. Germline trimming cut 5 bases from V and 4 bases from J; bases unmatched to any gene: 7. CDR3 nucleotides: TGTGCCAGCAGCGTTAGGGGGCGCGCCACCGGGGAGCTGTTTTTT. Protein product: CASSVRGRATGELFF.

This clone appeared a few times. The J gene is TRBJ2-3, the V gene TRBV4-3; D uncertain. Deletions cut 0 bases from V and 5 bases from J, with 15 bases between. Germline V gene data show CDR1 as LGHNA and CDR2 as YSLEER. The CDR3 is made up of 16 amino acids. CDR3 DNA: TGCGCCAGCAGCCAAGATTGGGCCCAGTCAGGAGATACGCAGTATTTT. This codes for CASSQDWAQSGDTQYF.